This T cell receptor beta chain was retrieved from a study of cytomegalovirus exposure and HLA in healthy donors. The study's findings and limits: Analysis performed later showed TCR beta chains linked to HLA being more clonally expanded than equally common others. In presence/absence analyses, roughly uniform sequencing depth across donors was assumed. Follow-up analysis later connected one missense variant in DCLRE1C with trimming of TCR beta V- and J-genes.

PCR employed 60 Vbeta and 13 Jbeta primers. Sequencing used immunoSEQ multiplex PCR; TCRdb keeps in-frame clones, though not all of them. The data include 100,000 to 150,000 clones; the top ten clones carry roughly 2.7%. To note about this clone: What it binds is not known.

With 3 bases removed from V and 0 bases from J, the gap between germline ends came to 9 bases. The CDR3 runs to 15 residues. CDR1 SGHVS and CDR2 FQNEAQ come from the germline V gene. The sequencing sample was made of PBMCs. The sequence was obtained from a man aged 25 to 40 in good health and CMV-seronegative. The chain uses TRBV7-8 and TRBJ2-1, with D possibly being TRBD2 (5 bases). The CDR3 DNA reads TGTGCCAGCAGCTTCGGAGGACTCTCCTACAATGAGCAGTTCTTC. Its protein product is CASSFGGLSYNEQFF.